This T cell receptor (beta chain) was captured in a study of blood T cell repertoires in COVID-19. Participant-reported clinical history was the basis for cohort assignment. The CDR3 is 18 residues long. Unmatched junction bases numbered 23, after V lost 7 bases and J lost 6 bases. Germline V CDR1 and CDR2: SGHRS, YFSETQ. In the source study's methods: Nucleated cell counts were estimated from reference gene primer amplification. Some clones are missing from TCRdb's copy, which holds only in-frame ones; the method was immunoSEQ multiplex PCR. The V and J calls and clone size were taken over from that table, and D and trimming were inferred from the DNA. The table shows approximately 170,000 clones, with 84% occurring only once.

The V call is TRBV5-1, the J call TRBJ2-3; 7 bases align to TRBD2. The sequence came from a man aged 50 to 60 who had recovered from COVID-19. Sequencing was done on a sample of PBMCs or T cells enriched from blood (not recorded which). The CDR3 region is CASSRAQAGVTIGDTQYF. The CDR3, as DNA: TGCGCCAGCTCCCGCGCACAGGCGGGGGTGACCATCGGGGATACGCAGTATTTT.